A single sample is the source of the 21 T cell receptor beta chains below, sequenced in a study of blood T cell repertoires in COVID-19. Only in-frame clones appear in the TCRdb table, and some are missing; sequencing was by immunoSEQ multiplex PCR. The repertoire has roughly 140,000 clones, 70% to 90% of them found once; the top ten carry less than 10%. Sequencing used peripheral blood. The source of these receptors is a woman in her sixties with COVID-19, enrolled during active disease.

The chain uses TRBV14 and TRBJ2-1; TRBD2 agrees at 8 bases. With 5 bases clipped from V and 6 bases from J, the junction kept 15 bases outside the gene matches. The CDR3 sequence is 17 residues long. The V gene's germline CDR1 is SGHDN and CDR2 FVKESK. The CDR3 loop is CASSKGIAGYMVNEQFF. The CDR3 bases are TGTGCCAGCAGCAAAGGGATAGCGGGATACATGGTCAATGAGCAGTTCTTC.

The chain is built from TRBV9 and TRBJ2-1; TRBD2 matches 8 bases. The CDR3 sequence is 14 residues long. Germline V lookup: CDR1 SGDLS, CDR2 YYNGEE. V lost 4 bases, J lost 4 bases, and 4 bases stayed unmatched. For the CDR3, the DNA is TGTGCCAGCAGCTCCCAGCGGGAGTACAATGAGCAGTTCTTC. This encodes CASSSQREYNEQFF.

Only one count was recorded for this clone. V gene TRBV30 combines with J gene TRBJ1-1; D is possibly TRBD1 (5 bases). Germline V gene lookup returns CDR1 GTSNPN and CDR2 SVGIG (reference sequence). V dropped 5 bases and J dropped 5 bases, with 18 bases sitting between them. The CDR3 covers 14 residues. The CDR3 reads CAWAIGAPRTEAFF. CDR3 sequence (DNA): TGTGCCTGGGCTATTGGGGCACCGAGAACTGAAGCTTTCTTT.

The CDR3 bases are TGTGCCAGCAGTTACGCGTCACGCTCCGACGGGGAGCTGTTTTTT. Protein sequence: CASSYASRSDGELFF. The genes are TRBV6-6 and TRBJ2-2; D gene uncertain. V lost 2 bases, J lost 7 bases, and 14 bases lay in between. The germline V gene encodes CDR1 MNHNY and CDR2 SVGAGI (reference sequence). The CDR3 is made up of 15 amino acids.

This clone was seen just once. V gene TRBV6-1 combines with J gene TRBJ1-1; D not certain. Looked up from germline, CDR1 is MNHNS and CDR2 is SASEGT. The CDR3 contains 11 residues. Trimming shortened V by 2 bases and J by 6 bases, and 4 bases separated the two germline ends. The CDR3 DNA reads TGTGCCAGCAGTGAACTCTCTGAAGCTTTCTTT. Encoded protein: CASSELSEAFF.

The CDR3 protein is CASSTRQGTTTNTEAFF. The CDR3 nucleotides read TGTGCCAGTAGTACACGACAGGGGACAACTACAAACACTGAAGCTTTCTTT. The chain links TRBV19 to TRBJ1-1; TRBD1 aligns across 8 bases. CDR1 LNHDA and CDR2 SQIVND come from the germline V gene (reference sequence). With V trimmed by 4 bases and J by 2 bases, 12 bases remained unmatched. The CDR3 covers 17 residues.

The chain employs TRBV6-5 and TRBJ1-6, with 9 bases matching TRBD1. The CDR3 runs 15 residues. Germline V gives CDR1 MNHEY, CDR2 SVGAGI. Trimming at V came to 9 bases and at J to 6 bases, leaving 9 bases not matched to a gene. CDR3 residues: CASRSTGGSNSPLHF. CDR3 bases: TGTGCCAGTAGATCCACAGGGGGCAGTAATTCACCCCTCCACTTT.

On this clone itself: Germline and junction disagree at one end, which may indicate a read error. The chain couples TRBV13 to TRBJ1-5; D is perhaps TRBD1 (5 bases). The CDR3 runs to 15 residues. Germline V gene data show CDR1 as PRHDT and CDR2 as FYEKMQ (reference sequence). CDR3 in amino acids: CASSLGTDSNQPQHF. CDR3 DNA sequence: TGTGCCAGCAGCCTAGGGACGGACTCCAATCAGCCCCAGCATTTT.

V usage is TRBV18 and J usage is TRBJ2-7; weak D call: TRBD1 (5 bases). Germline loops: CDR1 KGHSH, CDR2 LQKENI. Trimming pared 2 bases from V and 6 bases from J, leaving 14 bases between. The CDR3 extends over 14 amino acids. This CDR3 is CASSPKTFGAEQYF. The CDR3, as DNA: TGTGCCAGCTCACCAAAGACGTTTGGGGCCGAGCAGTACTTC.

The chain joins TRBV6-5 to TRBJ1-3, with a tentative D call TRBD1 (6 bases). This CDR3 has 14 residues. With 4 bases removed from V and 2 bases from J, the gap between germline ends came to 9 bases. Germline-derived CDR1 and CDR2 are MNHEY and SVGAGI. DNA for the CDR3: TGTGCCAGCAGTTTACAGGGCACTGGAAACACCATATATTTT. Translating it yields CASSLQGTGNTIYF.

CDR3 in amino acids: CATRTGGQETQYF. In DNA, the CDR3 is TGTGCCACCCGGACAGGAGGACAAGAGACCCAGTACTTC. The V and J genes are TRBV19 and TRBJ2-5, with TRBD1 matching 7 bases. CDR1 and CDR2 from the germline V gene are LNHDA and SQIVND (reference sequence). The ends lost 10 bases at V and 2 bases at J; junction bases unmatched: 7. The CDR3 has 13 amino acids.

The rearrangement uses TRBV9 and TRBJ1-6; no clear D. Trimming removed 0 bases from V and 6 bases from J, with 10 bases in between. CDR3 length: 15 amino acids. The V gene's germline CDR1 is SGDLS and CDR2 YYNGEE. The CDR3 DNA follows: TGTGCCAGCAGCGTAGAGACTTCCCTTAATTCACCCCTCCACTTT. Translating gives CASSVETSLNSPLHF.

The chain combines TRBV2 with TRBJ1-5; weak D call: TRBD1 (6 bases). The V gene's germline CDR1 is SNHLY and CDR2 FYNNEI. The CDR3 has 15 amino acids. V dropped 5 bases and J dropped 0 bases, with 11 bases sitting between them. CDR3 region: CASSLDRYSNQPQHF. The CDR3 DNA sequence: TGTGCCAGCAGTCTAGACAGGTATAGCAATCAGCCCCAGCATTTT.

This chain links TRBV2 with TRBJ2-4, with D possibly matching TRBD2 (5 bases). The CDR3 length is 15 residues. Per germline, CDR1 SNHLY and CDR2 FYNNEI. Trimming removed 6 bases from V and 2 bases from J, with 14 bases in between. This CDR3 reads CASRSFLGTKNIQYF. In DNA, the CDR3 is TGTGCCAGCAGATCTTTTCTCGGGACCAAAAACATTCAGTACTTC. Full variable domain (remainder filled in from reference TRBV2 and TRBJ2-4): EPEVTQTPSHQVTQMGQEVILRCVPISNHLYFYWYRQILGQKVEFLVSFYNNEISEKSEIFDDQFSVERPDGSNFTLKIRSTKLEDSAMYFCASRSFLGTKNIQYFGAGTRLSVL.

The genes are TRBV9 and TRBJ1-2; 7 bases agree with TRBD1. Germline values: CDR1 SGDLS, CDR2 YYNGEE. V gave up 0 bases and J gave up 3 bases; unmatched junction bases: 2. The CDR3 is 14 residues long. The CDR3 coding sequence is TGTGCCAGCAGCGTAGTGGGGACAGACTATGGCTACACCTTC. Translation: CASSVVGTDYGYTF.

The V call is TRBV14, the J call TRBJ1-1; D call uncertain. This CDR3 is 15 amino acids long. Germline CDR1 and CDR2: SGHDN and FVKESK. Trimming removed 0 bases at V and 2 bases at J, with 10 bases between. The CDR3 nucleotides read TGTGCCAGCAGCCAAGATCTTTCGGGAAACACTGAAGCTTTCTTT. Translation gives CASSQDLSGNTEAFF.

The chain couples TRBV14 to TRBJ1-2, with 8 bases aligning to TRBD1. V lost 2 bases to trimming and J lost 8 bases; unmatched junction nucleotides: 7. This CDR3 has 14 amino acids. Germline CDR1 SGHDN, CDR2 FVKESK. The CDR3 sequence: CASSQFGQGSGYTF. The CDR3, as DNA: TGTGCCAGCAGCCAATTCGGACAGGGCTCGGGCTACACCTTC.

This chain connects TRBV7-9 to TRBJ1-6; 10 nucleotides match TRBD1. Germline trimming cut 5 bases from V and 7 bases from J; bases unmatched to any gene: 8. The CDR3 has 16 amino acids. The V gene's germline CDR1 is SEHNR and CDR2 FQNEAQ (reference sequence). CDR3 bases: TGTGCCAGCAGCGCGACAGGGGGCTATGGGAATTCACCCCTCCACTTT. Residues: CASSATGGYGNSPLHF.

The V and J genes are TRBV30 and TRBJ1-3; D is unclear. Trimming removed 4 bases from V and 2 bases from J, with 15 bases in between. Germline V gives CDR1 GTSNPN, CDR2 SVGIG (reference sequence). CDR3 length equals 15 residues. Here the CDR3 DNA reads TGTGCCTGGAATAGGAGGCAGTTCGCTGGAAACACCATATATTTT. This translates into CAWNRRQFAGNTIYF.

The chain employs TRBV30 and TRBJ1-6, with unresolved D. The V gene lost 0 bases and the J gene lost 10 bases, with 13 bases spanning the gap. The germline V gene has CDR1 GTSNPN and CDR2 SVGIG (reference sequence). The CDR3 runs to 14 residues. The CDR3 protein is CAWSVATRSSPLHF. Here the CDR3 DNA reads TGTGCCTGGAGTGTTGCCACTCGGAGCTCACCCCTCCACTTT.

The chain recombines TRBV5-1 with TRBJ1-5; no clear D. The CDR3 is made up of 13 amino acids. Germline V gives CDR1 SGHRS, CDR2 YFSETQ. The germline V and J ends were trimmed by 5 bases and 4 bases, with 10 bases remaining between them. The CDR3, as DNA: TGCGCCAGCAGTGAGGGCACAAATCAGCCCCAGCATTTT. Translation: CASSEGTNQPQHF.